The 26 T cell receptor beta chains reported below all come from one sample, sequenced in a study of shared clonotypes between healthy human individuals (dated by TCRdb to 2020 to 2022). Library creation used the immunoSEQ multiplex PCR assay. Here the immuneACCESS table is served through TCRdb, limited to in-frame sequences with V and J called. Missing clones are a known gap in these copies; in checked studies unresolved V genes cover under half, and the rest lacks a known reason. This sample gives more than 1.2 million clones in total; roughly 98.5% of them show up just once. Under 0.45% of the sample is in the top ten clones. The source material was naive CD4+ T cells sorted from blood. The meaning of the sample's cell subset or site label: CD45RA+ positively selected. The receptors here all came from a man between 25 and 39 years old in good health.

This chain connects TRBV19 to TRBJ1-2, with 7 bases identical to TRBD1. Germline CDR1 is LNHDA and CDR2 is SQIVND (reference sequence). This CDR3 has 15 amino acids. The ends lost 5 bases at V and 4 bases at J; junction bases unmatched: 10. Here the CDR3 reads CASSGRRQGVYGYTF. The CDR3 DNA sequence: TGTGCCAGTAGTGGCCGGCGGCAGGGGGTCTATGGCTACACCTTC.

The chain uses TRBV5-1 and TRBJ2-2; 8 nucleotides match TRBD1. V was pared by 9 bases and J by 5 bases, with 6 bases of the junction left unmatched. CDR1 is SGHRS, CDR2 YFSETQ, per germline. This CDR3 comprises 13 residues. In DNA form, the CDR3 reads TGCGCCACCGCTTGGACAGGGACCGGGGAGCTGTTTTTT. It codes for CATAWTGTGELFF.

The gene calls are TRBV27 and TRBJ2-2, with TRBD1 matching over 8 bases. Trimming took 5 bases from V and 5 from J; bases not matched to a gene: 13. CDR3 length: 17 residues. The germline V gene has CDR1 MNHEY and CDR2 SMNVEV (reference sequence). The CDR3 bases are TGTGCCAGCAGTCTTCTTGCTGGACAGGGCACGACCGGGGAGCTGTTTTTT. Amino acid sequence: CASSLLAGQGTTGELFF.

This chain links TRBV14 with TRBJ1-2, with a possible D match to TRBD1 (6 bases). The CDR3 runs to 16 residues. V was cut by 1 base and J by 4 bases, with 16 bases left in between. CDR1 SGHDN and CDR2 FVKESK come from the germline V gene. The CDR3: CASSQAGAGNPYGYTF. Written as DNA, the CDR3 is TGTGCCAGCAGCCAAGCAGGGGCAGGAAACCCCTATGGCTACACCTTC.

This chain connects TRBV2 to TRBJ2-3; 9 bases are shared with TRBD2. After removal of 8 bases from V and 6 bases from J, the junction contained 21 bases not matched to a gene. The CDR3 covers 18 residues. The V gene's germline CDR1 is SNHLY and CDR2 FYNNEI. The CDR3 reads CASVGERLAVPFSDTQYF. CDR3 DNA sequence: TGTGCCAGCGTGGGGGAGAGACTAGCGGTCCCCTTTTCGGATACGCAGTATTTT.

V and J are TRBV5-1 and TRBJ2-7; D is uncertain. Trimming removed 2 bases from V and 1 base from J, with 10 bases in between. Germline V lookup: CDR1 SGHRS, CDR2 YFSETQ. The CDR3 sequence is 14 residues long. As DNA, the CDR3 is TGCGCCAGCAGCTTTTATACCGGGTCCTACGAGCAGTACTTC. Its protein product is CASSFYTGSYEQYF.

The chain couples TRBV11-2 to TRBJ2-1, with 9 bases fitting TRBD2. This CDR3 is 18 amino acids long. Trimming removed 1 base from V and 7 bases from J; junction bases left unmatched: 14. The germline gives CDR1 SGHAT, CDR2 FQNNGV. CDR3 residues: CASSLAPGSGRSRNEQFF. The CDR3 DNA is TGTGCCAGCAGCTTAGCCCCGGGAAGCGGGAGGTCCAGGAATGAGCAGTTCTTC.

The chain uses TRBV18 and TRBJ2-7, with 7 bases lining up with TRBD1. Per germline, CDR1 KGHSH and CDR2 LQKENI. Losses at the gene ends were 0 bases for V and 0 bases for J; bases not matched to a gene: 2. The CDR3 extends over 15 amino acids. The CDR3 DNA follows: TGTGCCAGCTCACCACCGACAGGGAGCTCCTACGAGCAGTACTTC. It specifies CASSPPTGSSYEQYF.

This sequence joins TRBV5-1 and TRBJ2-7, with D perhaps TRBD1 or TRBD2 (5 bases each). In germline, CDR1 is SGHRS, CDR2 YFSETQ. CDR3 length equals 15 residues. V lost 4 bases, J lost 6 bases, and 20 bases lay in between. CDR3 amino acids: CASSLGLLGAGEQYF. CDR3 bases: TGCGCCAGCAGCCTCGGGCTCCTTGGGGCGGGCGAGCAGTACTTC.

For this clone: This same CDR3 is encoded by further DNA sequences in the sample. The V call is TRBV9, the J call TRBJ1-5; D might be TRBD1 (5 bases). Germline CDR1 and CDR2: SGDLS and YYNGEE. V lost 0 bases and J lost 0, with 7 bases in between. The CDR3 has 15 residues. The CDR3 DNA sequence: TGTGCCAGCAGCGTAGGACAGAATAGCAATCAGCCCCAGCATTTT. Its protein is CASSVGQNSNQPQHF.

In DNA form, the CDR3 reads TGTGCCACTGCCCGGGACAGAGACAATGAGCAGTTCTTC. Translated, it gives CATARDRDNEQFF. The V gene is TRBV2, the J gene TRBJ2-1; TRBD1 matches 7 bases. Per germline, CDR1 SNHLY and CDR2 FYNNEI. The ends lost 10 bases at V and 5 bases at J; junction bases unmatched: 8. The CDR3 totals 13 residues.

This clone showed up just once. The chain employs TRBV23-1 and TRBJ2-1, with 10 positions matching TRBD1. TRBV23-1 is an ORF; its function is uncertain. There are 15 residues in the CDR3. V lost 6 bases to trimming and J lost 8 bases; unmatched junction nucleotides: 10. CDR3 DNA: TGCGCCAGCAGAGGACAGGGGGTGGGATGGCATGAGCAGTTCTTC. Its protein is CASRGQGVGWHEQFF.

The chain is built from TRBV6-5 and TRBJ2-7; tentatively, D is TRBD2 (5 bases). Germline V CDR1 and CDR2: MNHEY, SVGAGI. V gave up 1 base and J gave up 6 bases, with 10 bases separating them. The CDR3 length is 13 residues. The CDR3 DNA is TGTGCCAGCAGTTACTTTTCGGGGAGCGAGCAGTACTTC. This sequence encodes CASSYFSGSEQYF.

V gene TRBV19 combines with J gene TRBJ2-1; 10 bases align to TRBD1. Germline lookup yields CDR1 LNHDA and CDR2 SQIVND (reference sequence). The CDR3 covers 16 residues. The V segment lost 5 bases and the J segment 5 bases; nucleotides outside the gene matches: 9. The CDR3 reads CASSLRQGALDNEQFF. The CDR3 DNA reads TGTGCCAGTAGTCTCAGACAGGGGGCCCTCGACAATGAGCAGTTCTTC.

Regarding this clone: The sample has other DNA sequences that encode this CDR3 too. The V and J genes are TRBV28 and TRBJ1-4; 8 bases match TRBD1. Germline V gene sequence: CDR1 MDHEN, CDR2 SYDVKM. The ends lost 5 bases at V and 0 bases at J; junction bases unmatched: 5. CDR3 length: 16 amino acids. CDR3 sequence reads: CASSSQGAATNEKLFF. The CDR3 DNA is TGTGCCAGCAGTAGTCAGGGGGCTGCAACTAATGAAAAACTGTTTTTT.

CDR3 loop: CASSDEGGTFF. The CDR3 DNA follows: TGTGCCAGCAGTGACGAGGGTGGAACTTTCTTT. The gene calls are TRBV2 and TRBJ1-1; D is ambiguous. Germline assignment: CDR1 SNHLY and CDR2 FYNNEI. The V and J ends lost 3 bases and 12 bases respectively, with 11 bases between them. This CDR3 has 11 amino acids.

The genes are TRBV5-5 and TRBJ2-3; 10 positions agree with TRBD2. Per germline, CDR1 SGHKS and CDR2 YYEKEE (reference sequence). The CDR3 loop spans 16 amino acids. With 3 bases clipped from V and 4 bases from J, the junction kept 8 bases outside the gene matches. In nucleotides, the CDR3 is TGTGCCAGCAGCTGGGACGCTAGCGGGAGATCAGATACGCAGTATTTT. This codes for CASSWDASGRSDTQYF.

The genes are TRBV11-1 and TRBJ1-2; 8 positions match TRBD1. V lost 6 bases to trimming and J lost 8 bases; unmatched junction nucleotides: 11. The V gene's germline CDR1 is SGHAT and CDR2 FQDESV (reference sequence). The CDR3 runs 14 residues. CDR3: CASRLGGQGGGYTF. CDR3 DNA sequence: TGTGCCAGCAGACTTGGTGGACAGGGAGGCGGCTACACCTTC.

This sequence joins TRBV27 and TRBJ1-1; 11 bases fit TRBD1. In germline, CDR1 is MNHEY, CDR2 SMNVEV (reference sequence). The CDR3 covers 15 residues. The J segment lost 3 bases and the V segment lost 6 bases, leaving 6 bases of the junction unmatched. In DNA form, the CDR3 reads TGTGCCAGCAGGCGGACAGGGGGCTGGTACACTGAAGCTTTCTTT. Translation gives CASRRTGGWYTEAFF.

The chain links TRBV2 to TRBJ2-1, with D possibly being TRBD2 (6 bases). V dropped 6 bases and J dropped 9 bases, with 12 bases sitting between them. Germline CDR1 and CDR2: SNHLY and FYNNEI. The CDR3 runs to 12 residues. Here the CDR3 DNA reads TGTGCCAGCAGGCTGGACTACGGTGAGCAGTTCTTC. Translated, it gives CASRLDYGEQFF.

This rearrangement joins TRBV10-3 to TRBJ1-2; 9 nucleotides align to TRBD1. Germline CDR1 reads ENHRY; CDR2 reads SYGVKD. The CDR3 is 12 residues long. V was clipped by 5 bases and J by 7 bases; unmatched bases: 2. CDR3 sequence: CAISRDRAGYTF. The CDR3 DNA follows: TGTGCCATCAGTCGGGACAGGGCTGGCTACACCTTC.

The chain employs TRBV5-1 and TRBJ1-2; D is unclear. The germline V and J ends were trimmed by 1 base and 5 bases, with 18 bases remaining between them. CDR3 length: 16 amino acids. Germline V gene lookup returns CDR1 SGHRS and CDR2 YFSETQ. The CDR3 sequence: CASSLIWGTPSYGYTF. Here the CDR3 DNA reads TGCGCCAGCAGCTTGATTTGGGGAACACCGAGTTATGGCTACACCTTC.

The V gene is TRBV29-1, the J gene TRBJ2-1, with D possibly matching TRBD1 (5 bases). V lost 3 bases and J 3 bases, leaving 12 bases between the germline ends. Germline V CDR1 and CDR2: SQVTM, ANQGSEA. The CDR3 totals 14 residues. This chain's CDR3 is CSVDLGRGYNEQFF. The CDR3 DNA reads TGCAGCGTTGACCTTGGTAGGGGCTACAATGAGCAGTTCTTC.

The gene calls are TRBV7-2 and TRBJ2-1, with D unresolved. Trimming cost V 1 base and J 6 bases, with 7 bases left between them. CDR3 length: 13 residues. Germline values: CDR1 SGHTA, CDR2 FQGNSA. The CDR3 sequence is CASSLDPLNEQFF. The CDR3 DNA follows: TGTGCCAGCAGCTTAGACCCACTCAATGAGCAGTTCTTC.

This chain connects TRBV18 to TRBJ2-5, with unresolved D. V gave up 6 bases and J gave up 4 bases, with 9 bases separating them. The CDR3 has 12 amino acids. CDR1 KGHSH and CDR2 LQKENI come from the germline V gene. The CDR3 DNA reads as TGTGCCAGCTCGAATTATAGAGAGACCCAGTACTTC. Amino acids: CASSNYRETQYF.

The V call is TRBV19, the J call TRBJ2-3, with TRBD1 matching over 9 bases. This CDR3 has 13 amino acids. The V gene end was trimmed by 9 bases and the J gene end by 3 bases; junction bases not matched to a gene: 4. CDR1 LNHDA and CDR2 SQIVND come from the germline V gene (reference sequence). The CDR3 sequence is CASNRGQTDTQYF. For the CDR3, the DNA is TGTGCCAGCAACAGGGGGCAGACAGATACGCAGTATTTT.